Following are 14 T cell receptor beta chains from one sample sequenced in a study of T-cell reconstitution after alpha-beta-depleted transplantation in children. For TCRbeta, the library was prepared with unique molecular identifiers. TCRdb re-derived calls from the PCR reads in MiXCR, one entry per CDR3 protein. Of about 600,000 distinct CDR3 sequences listed, more than 20% are singletons. The sequencing used PBMCs, mostly from graft donor cells, collected 360 days after TCRalphabeta/CD19-depleted stem cell transplant. The receptor source for this set is a boy under two years old who had a stem cell transplant for acute myeloid leukemia, so the T cells may come from the graft donor.

The rearrangement uses TRBV24-1 and TRBJ2-4; TRBD1 matches 7 bases. The germline CDR1 and CDR2 sequences are KGHDR and SFDVKD. CDR3 length: 13 amino acids. Trimming cost V 5 bases and J 7 bases; bases outside gene matches: 4. The CDR3 here is CATSGGRGNIQYF. The DNA of the CDR3 is TGTGCCACCAGTGGTGGCAGGGGGAACATTCAGTACTTC.

This clonotype was observed many times. The chain uses TRBV20-1 and TRBJ2-4, with 8 bases identical to TRBD1. Looked up from germline, CDR1 is DFQATT and CDR2 is SNEGSKA (reference sequence). With V trimmed by 6 bases and J by 2 bases, 6 bases remained unmatched. The length of the CDR3 is 14 residues. The CDR3 protein is CSALQGVTKNIQYF. As DNA, the CDR3 is TGCAGTGCCCTACAGGGGGTGACCAAAAACATTCAGTACTTC.

This chain links TRBV5-1 with TRBJ2-3, with D tentatively TRBD2 (5 bases). This CDR3 region has 13 residues. CDR1 SGHRS and CDR2 YFSETQ come from the germline V gene. V was trimmed by 7 bases and J by 3 bases, leaving 12 bases between them. The CDR3 is CASWPEATDTQYF. CDR3 DNA sequence: TGCGCCAGCTGGCCGGAGGCTACAGATACGCAGTATTTT.

There are many counts of this clonotype. This chain uses TRBV20-1 with TRBJ2-2; no firm D call. Trimming left V 6 bases short and J 3 bases short, with 11 bases between. The CDR3 sequence is 13 residues long. Germline CDR1 DFQATT, CDR2 SNEGSKA (reference sequence). CDR3 bases: TGCAGTGCAATGACCAGATACACCGGGGAGCTGTTTTTT. This encodes CSAMTRYTGELFF.

V gene TRBV9 combines with J gene TRBJ2-7; 11 positions match TRBD1. V shed 0 bases, J shed 2 bases, and the junction held 4 bases outside the gene matches. The length of the CDR3 is 16 residues. Germline V gene data show CDR1 as SGDLS and CDR2 as YYNGEE. This CDR3 reads CASSVAGTGGPYEQYF. CDR3 nucleotides: TGTGCCAGCAGCGTAGCGGGGACAGGGGGTCCCTACGAGCAGTACTTC.

The V call is TRBV9, the J call TRBJ1-1, with D hard to call. With 0 bases removed from V and 1 base from J, the gap between germline ends came to 7 bases. The CDR3 sequence is 14 residues long. CDR1 and CDR2 (germline): SGDLS, YYNGEE. The CDR3 spells CASSVAAGNTEAFF. The CDR3 nucleotides are TGTGCCAGCAGCGTAGCGGCAGGGAACACTGAAGCTTTCTTT. The whole variable domain, filled in from reference TRBV9 and TRBJ1-1, reads DSGVTQTPKHLITATGQRVTLRCSPRSGDLSVYWYQQSLDQGLQFLIQYYNGEERAKGNILERFSAQQFPDLHSELNLSSLELGDSALYFCASSVAAGNTEAFFGQGTRLTVV.

The rearrangement links TRBV27 to TRBJ1-2; weak D call: TRBD1 (5 bases). The CDR3 covers 14 residues. Trimming shortened V by 3 bases and J by 4 bases, and 12 bases separated the two germline ends. The V gene's germline CDR1 is MNHEY and CDR2 SMNVEV (reference sequence). Here the CDR3 reads CASSLARGTYGYTF. CDR3 nucleotides: TGTGCCAGCAGTTTGGCCCGGGGGACCTATGGCTACACCTTC.

This clonotype was counted ten times or more. V usage is TRBV6-2 or TRBV6-3 and J usage is TRBJ2-1; 8 positions agree with TRBD1. Per germline, CDR1 MNHEY and CDR2 SVGEGT. V was clipped by 0 bases and J by 10 bases; unmatched bases: 11. The CDR3 is 16 residues long. The CDR3 region is CASSYSASRDRREQFF. The CDR3 DNA reads as TGTGCCAGCAGTTACTCCGCGTCCCGGGACAGGAGAGAGCAGTTCTTC.

The chain uses TRBV20-1 and TRBJ2-3, with D perhaps TRBD1 (6 bases). The CDR3 contains 15 residues. The V end lost 1 base, the J end lost 2 bases, and 13 bases lay between the germline ends. Germline V gene lookup returns CDR1 DFQATT and CDR2 SNEGSKA (reference sequence). CDR3 in DNA: TGCAGTGCTAGAGGACAGGTCCCCATCACAGATACGCAGTATTTT. Its translation: CSARGQVPITDTQYF.

The rearrangement links TRBV18 to TRBJ1-3; no clear D. Per the germline V gene, CDR1 is KGHSH and CDR2 is LQKENI. This CDR3 is built from 15 residues. V was trimmed by 6 bases and J by 3 bases, leaving 15 bases between them. The CDR3 loop reads CASSVTTEYGNTIYF. The DNA for the CDR3 is TGTGCCAGCTCCGTCACCACTGAGTATGGAAACACCATATATTTT.

The sample holds a few counts of this clonotype. CDR3 nucleotides: TGTGCCAGCAGTTCCCCTCGGGGGGGCCCGTACAATGAGCAGTTCTTC. Translation gives CASSSPRGGPYNEQFF. This rearrangement joins TRBV27 to TRBJ2-1; TRBD2 agrees at 8 bases. The CDR3 is made up of 16 amino acids. In germline, CDR1 is MNHEY, CDR2 SMNVEV (reference sequence). The trim removed 4 bases at V and 4 bases at J, leaving 9 bases unmatched.

About this clonotype: Being one base from a much bigger clone, this may be a read error. The chain has TRBV12-3 or TRBV12-4 and TRBJ2-2; the D gene is possibly TRBD1 (6 bases). The CDR3 is made up of 15 amino acids. V lost 6 bases and J lost 3, with 14 bases in between. CDR3 bases: TGTGCCAGCAGGCAGGGGTTTCTGGACACCGGGGAGCTGTTTTTT. This codes for CASRQGFLDTGELFF.

The table lists this clonotype with a few counts. J is TRBJ2-2 and V is TRBV6-5, with unresolved D. V dropped 0 bases and J dropped 14 bases, with 19 bases sitting between them. The CDR3 length is 15 residues. Germline CDR1 reads MNHEY; CDR2 reads SVGAGI. CDR3 in amino acids: CASSYSLQPRSELFF. The CDR3 DNA reads TGTGCCAGCAGTTACTCTCTACAACCCCGGTCCGAACTGTTTTTT.

V gene TRBV6-5 combines with J gene TRBJ2-3; TRBD1 aligns across 8 bases. The CDR3 totals 16 residues. V was pared by 4 bases and J by 4 bases, with 10 bases of the junction left unmatched. CDR1 MNHEY and CDR2 SVGAGI come from the germline V gene. CDR3 bases: TGTGCCAGCAGTTCGGACAGGGCAAGGGATCCAGATACGCAGTATTTT. It is translated as CASSSDRARDPDTQYF.